This TCR beta chain derives from a study of OX40 agonist ivuxolimab in advanced cancers. Looking at the study overall: Cancers in dose escalation were hepatocellular, melanoma, renal cell and head and neck.

As regards this clone: Its target is not known.

General study results and limits: Clonal expansion from baseline to week 6 occurred in both CD4+ and CD8+ T cells. Some of the nonresponding patients also showed low levels of normalized T-cell clonal expansion.

Profiling relied on immunoSEQ multiplex PCR, and the TCRdb table lists in-frame clones only, not all of them. The data show under 70,000 clones, just over 85% seen once. With 2 bases removed from V and 8 bases from J, the gap between germline ends came to 12 bases. Germline CDR1 and CDR2: SGHAT and FQNNGV. The CDR3 runs to 14 residues. The TCR comes from an adult with an advanced solid tumor such as melanoma, head and neck, liver or kidney cancer. The sample was CD4+ or CD8+ T cells sorted from blood, taken in a trial of the OX40 agonist ivuxolimab. This chain joins TRBV11-2 and TRBJ1-4; tentative D call: TRBD1 (6 bases). The CDR3 DNA sequence: TGTGCCAGCAGCTTATGGGGGGCAGGAGAAAAACTGTTTTTT. This translates into CASSLWGAGEKLFF. The entire variable domain, with the rest obtained from reference TRBV11-2 and TRBJ1-4, is as follows: EAGVAQSPRYKIIEKRQSVAFWCNPISGHATLYWYQQILGQGPKLLIQFQNNGVVDDSQLPKDRFSAERLKGVDSTLKIQPAKLEDSAVYLCASSLWGAGEKLFFGSGTQLSVL.